A single T cell receptor (beta chain) is shown here with its context. The data originate from a study of blood T cells in healthy people across ages. Through a sample-barcoded 5' primer and a J-beta primer mix, a second PCR was run for roughly 7 to 12 cycles. TCRdb re-analysed the 5' RACE reads in MiXCR, keeping a single row per CDR3 protein. The table has about 670,000 distinct CDR3 sequences, roughly 41% seen once; the top ten hold approximately 29%. With 5 bases clipped from V and 4 bases from J, the junction kept 9 bases outside the gene matches. CDR1 is DFQATT and CDR2 is SNEGSKA in the germline V gene (reference sequence). This CDR3 contains 15 residues.

The chain links TRBV20-1 to TRBJ2-2; 8 bases agree with TRBD1. Sequenced sample: blood. The TCR originated in a man older than 75 in good health. This chain's CDR3 is CSAATRGRPTGELFF. CDR3 nucleotide sequence: TGCAGTGCTGCCACCAGGGGGCGCCCCACCGGGGAGCTGTTTTTT.